The source of this T cell receptor (beta chain) is a study of cytomegalovirus exposure and HLA in healthy donors. Study-wide results and caveats: As a later analysis showed, a missense DCLRE1C variant was linked to trimming of TCR beta V- and J-genes. Researchers reported in a later analysis that common viral pathogens appeared linked to several top clusters. A few chains linked to CMV were shown in vitro to be specific for CMV antigens. Available immune exposure information was restricted to CMV serostatus only.

Points on this clone: As yet, its antigen is unknown.

This CDR3 has 11 residues. With 3 bases removed from V and 5 bases from J, the gap between germline ends came to 4 bases. Germline CDR1 is ENHRY and CDR2 is SYGVKD. PCR was performed using 60 Vbeta and 13 Jbeta primers. The assay was immunoSEQ multiplex PCR, and TCRdb's table has in-frame clones only and misses some. The table has under 200,000 clones, almost 85% seen once. The sequence was obtained from a woman aged 50 to 60 in good health and CMV-seronegative. The sample was PBMCs. The V gene is TRBV10-3, the J gene TRBJ1-2, with D uncertain. The CDR3 DNA is TGTGCCATCAGTGACGGGTATGGCTACACCTTC. It encodes CAISDGYGYTF.